This T cell receptor beta chain originates from a study of technical replicates of blood from four donors. The CDR3 runs 16 residues. Between the trimmed V and J ends, which lost 4 bases and 0 bases, there was a span of 13 bases. CDR1 MGHRA and CDR2 YSYEKL come from the germline V gene. TCRdb keeps only in-frame clones here, not all; method: immunoSEQ multiplex PCR. Among some 79,000 clones listed, about 90% were seen once. This chain uses TRBV4-1 with TRBJ1-5; D is perhaps TRBD1 (5 bases). Sequencing was performed on T cells isolated from PBMCs. The TCR comes from a human donor in good health. Some clones in this sample may be carry-over from other donors' samples. CDR3 DNA sequence: TGCGCCAGCAGCCCCAGGACGGGGGATAGCAATCAGCCCCAGCATTTT. This sequence encodes CASSPRTGDSNQPQHF.